Listed below are T cell receptor beta chains from one sample, sequenced in a study of early stage breast cancer tumors. TCRdb keeps only in-frame clones here, not all; method: immunoSEQ multiplex PCR. The sample consists of some 75,000 clones, approximately 79% of them appearing once. Sample: blood. The receptors derive from a person aged 55-75 years with breast cancer. Each CDR3 is given with its conserved first and last residue. The D gene is left open where the match is weak. Clone size is given for some rows only: seen once, a few or many times, or a class if the clone is expanded.

v_call	clone_size	j_call	d_call	cdr3_nt	cdr3_aa
TRBV7-6	.	TRBJ2-7	.	TGTGCCAGCAGCTTCCAACCTCTTGGGCTCTACGAGCAGTACTTC	CASSFQPLGLYEQYF
TRBV5-1	.	TRBJ2-2	.	TGCGCCAGCAGCTTGTTGGGAGGCGGCGGCACCGGGGAGCTGTTTTTT	CASSLLGGGGTGELFF
TRBV7-8	.	TRBJ2-1	TRBD2	TGTGCCAGCAGCTTACGACTAGCGGCCTACAATGAGCAGTTCTTC	CASSLRLAAYNEQFF
TRBV15	.	TRBJ1-1	TRBD1	TGTGCCACCAGCAGAGATCCAATGAGAGGGGGCCGCATGAACACTGAAGCTTTCTTT	CATSRDPMRGGRMNTEAFF
TRBV28	few	TRBJ2-1	TRBD2	TGTGCCAGCAGTTCTAGCGGGGTTAGAAATGAGCAGTTCTTC	CASSSSGVRNEQFF
TRBV5-1	.	TRBJ2-1	TRBD2	TGCGCCAGCAGCCCCGGAGCTAGCGGGAGCTCCAGCTCCTACAATGAGCAGTTCTTC	CASSPGASGSSSSYNEQFF
TRBV10-3	.	TRBJ2-7	TRBD2	TGTGCCATCAGTTCGGGACTATCATACGAGCAGTACTTC	CAISSGLSYEQYF
TRBV5-1	.	TRBJ1-2	.	TGCGCCAGCAGCCCCGGCGGGGGTCAGGTCGGTGGCTACACCTTC	CASSPGGGQVGGYTF
TRBV27	once	TRBJ2-7	.	TGTGCCAGCAGTCCTAGATACGAGCAGTACTTC	CASSPRYEQYF
TRBV7-3	.	TRBJ2-3	TRBD1	TGTGCCAGCAGCTTACAGGGGGCGACTAGCACAGATACGCAGTATTTT	CASSLQGATSTDTQYF
TRBV28	.	TRBJ2-3	TRBD1	TGTGCCAGCACTCTCCAAGACAGGGGAGATACGCAGTATTTT	CASTLQDRGDTQYF
TRBV29-1	.	TRBJ2-7	TRBD2	TGCAGCGCAATACCGGGAGGTTCCTACGAGCAGTACTTC	CSAIPGGSYEQYF
TRBV11-2	.	TRBJ2-5	TRBD2	TGTGCCAGCAGCTTAGTACTAGCGGGGGGAGAGACCCAGTACTTC	CASSLVLAGGETQYF
TRBV2	.	TRBJ1-6	.	TGTGCCAGCTCGGCGAAAAGCTCCTATAGTTCACCCCTCCACTTT	CASSAKSSYSSPLHF
TRBV6-6	once	TRBJ2-2	.	TGTGCCAGCAGTTACTTCGGACACACCGGGGAGCTGTTTTTT	CASSYFGHTGELFF
TRBV25-1	once	TRBJ1-2	.	TGTGCCAGCAAGAGGGGTCCACCAAACTATGGCTACACCTTC	CASKRGPPNYGYTF
TRBV7-2	.	TRBJ2-7	.	TGTGCCAGCAGCTTAGAGTCCTACGAGCAGTACTTC	CASSLESYEQYF
TRBV2	few	TRBJ2-7	.	TGTGCCAGCAGTGAGAAGGTTTTATACGAGCAGTACTTC	CASSEKVLYEQYF
TRBV4-1	.	TRBJ2-5	TRBD2	TGCGCCACCTCCCGGGGGGTAGCGGAGGCCCAGTACTTC	CATSRGVAEAQYF
TRBV27	.	TRBJ2-1	.	TGTGCCAGCAGTTTATCGATACAGTGGAGCCCCCTTAGCTCCTACAATGAGCAGTTCTTC	CASSLSIQWSPLSSYNEQFF
TRBV4-3	.	TRBJ2-3	TRBD2	TGCGCCAGCAGCCAAGAAGGAGGACTAGCGGGAGGTGATACGCAGTATTTT	CASSQEGGLAGGDTQYF
TRBV28	.	TRBJ2-3	.	TGTGCCAGCAGTTTATTTGGGACGGCGAACACAGATACGCAGTATTTT	CASSLFGTANTDTQYF
TRBV28	.	TRBJ1-6	.	TGTGCCAGCAGACAGACCTATAATTCACCCCTCCACTTT	CASRQTYNSPLHF
TRBV27	.	TRBJ2-2	.	TGTGCCAGCAGTCCCCTGGTAGCCGGGGAGCTGTTTTTT	CASSPLVAGELFF
TRBV19	.	TRBJ2-7	.	TGTGCCAGTAGTACCCCGACAGGGAGGTCCTACGAGCAGTACTTC	CASSTPTGRSYEQYF
TRBV27	.	TRBJ2-1	.	TGTGCCAGCAAACAGCAAGATCGTGACAATGAGCAGTTCTTC	CASKQQDRDNEQFF
TRBV11-1	.	TRBJ2-6	.	TGTGCCAGCAGCCTTGGACAATTCTCTGGGGCCAACGTCCTGACTTTC	CASSLGQFSGANVLTF
TRBV7-2	few	TRBJ2-1	.	TGTGCCAGCAGCTCCTTCTCCCGCGAGCAGTTCTTC	CASSSFSREQFF
TRBV29-1	.	TRBJ2-7	TRBD2	TGCAGCGTCGCGACTAGCGGCTACGAGCAGTACTTC	CSVATSGYEQYF
TRBV6-5	.	TRBJ1-2	TRBD1	TGTGCCAGCAGTTACTCGAGGGACAGGCGGTATGGCTACACCTTC	CASSYSRDRRYGYTF
TRBV25-1	.	TRBJ2-3	.	TGTGCCAGCAGTGAAGCAGATACGCAGTATTTT	CASSEADTQYF
TRBV11-2	few	TRBJ1-5	.	TGTGCCAGCAGCTTAGATATCGCAGGGGCTCAGCCCCAGCATTTT	CASSLDIAGAQPQHF
TRBV6-5	.	TRBJ2-7	.	TGTGCCAGCAGTTACTCGATTTCAGGGGCGGTCTACGAGCAGTACTTC	CASSYSISGAVYEQYF
TRBV15	.	TRBJ2-5	.	TGTGCCACCAGCAGAGAGACAGAGTACCAAGAGACCCAGTACTTC	CATSRETEYQETQYF
TRBV19	once	TRBJ2-7	.	TGTGCCAGTGCGGTATCGACTTCTTACGAGCAGTACTTC	CASAVSTSYEQYF
TRBV11-2	.	TRBJ1-2	.	TGTGCCAGCAGCTTCGGGGTGGATGGCTACACCTTC	CASSFGVDGYTF
TRBV19	.	TRBJ1-2	.	TGTGCCAGTAGTATCTCAGGGAGCAGCGGTGGCTACACCTTC	CASSISGSSGGYTF
TRBV28	.	TRBJ1-1	.	TGTGCCAGCAGAACGGGGGCCCTAGCTGCTTTCTTT	CASRTGALAAFF
TRBV15	.	TRBJ1-2	TRBD1	TGTGCCACCAGCAGAGACCCTCCGGACAGGAAGGATGGCTACACCTTC	CATSRDPPDRKDGYTF
TRBV2	.	TRBJ1-4	.	TGTGCCAGCAGTGAAGAGCGGGGAAGTGGTGAAAAACTGTTTTTT	CASSEERGSGEKLFF
TRBV2	.	TRBJ2-7	TRBD1	TGTGCCAGCAGTGGGACAGGGACCTACGAGCAGTACTTC	CASSGTGTYEQYF
TRBV5-1	.	TRBJ2-4	TRBD1	TGCGCCAGCAGCTTGGAGACCGGGACAGGGAGGAACATTCAGTACTTC	CASSLETGTGRNIQYF
TRBV10-3	.	TRBJ2-7	.	TGTGCCATCAGCGTGGGTGGGGCCGCCGAGCAGTACTTC	CAISVGGAAEQYF
TRBV30	once	TRBJ1-2	.	TGTGCCTGGAGTTCGACCAGGGGTTCTCATGGCTACACCTTC	CAWSSTRGSHGYTF
TRBV5-6	once	TRBJ2-7	.	TGTGCCAGCAGCTTGGAGTTGATGGGGGCCTACTCCTACGAGCAGTACTTC	CASSLELMGAYSYEQYF
TRBV15	.	TRBJ2-3	.	TGTGCCACCAGCAGAGGTCTCGGGGGCGCGACAGATACGCAGTATTTT	CATSRGLGGATDTQYF
TRBV15	.	TRBJ1-3	.	TGTGCCACCAGCAGGCCGACAGTCTCTGGAAACACCATATATTTT	CATSRPTVSGNTIYF
TRBV5-8	.	TRBJ2-3	.	TGTGCCAGCAGCTTAGGGGGCACAGATACGCAGTATTTT	CASSLGGTDTQYF
TRBV2	.	TRBJ2-5	.	TGTGCCAGCAGTGAAGCGGAAGTTGGCAGCAACTTC	CASSEAEVGSNF
TRBV10-3	.	TRBJ2-7	.	TGTGCCATCAGTGCGCGCGGTGTCGCGGATGAGCAGTACTTC	CAISARGVADEQYF